The table lists the clone carrying this T cell receptor beta chain with a few counts. This sample is part of a study of T-cell memory formation after mild COVID-19. TCRdb re-called the 5' RACE reads through MiXCR, storing one row per CDR3 protein. The data contain 400,000 to 450,000 distinct CDR3 sequences, about a sixth of them seen just once; the ten biggest clones take up roughly 21%. The sequence was collected from a man between 18 and 29 years old who had mild COVID-19 (a few samples of this study predate the infection). Cell type and time point are not known. Specimen: PBMCs or a T cell subset sorted from them (not recorded which).

The CDR3 DNA reads as TGTGCCAGCAGTTCCTACAGGGACTCCTACGAGCAGTACGTC. This gives the protein CASSSYRDSYEQYV. V and J are TRBV27 and TRBJ2-7, with TRBD1 as a possible D gene (6 bases). The CDR3 runs 14 residues. Trimming left V 4 bases short and J 0 bases short, with 10 bases between. Germline assignment: CDR1 MNHEY and CDR2 SMNVEV (reference sequence).